This record concerns one T cell receptor beta chain sequence. This specimen belongs to a study of blood T cell repertoires in COVID-19. Only in-frame clones appear in the TCRdb table, and some are missing; sequencing was by immunoSEQ multiplex PCR. The data show tens of thousands of clones, roughly 81% seen once. Sequenced material: peripheral blood. The clonotype originates from a human donor in a cohort sampled during active COVID-19.

CDR3 sequence: CAGGRTAYQPQHF. In DNA, the CDR3 is TGTGCCGGCGGGCGGACAGCTTATCAGCCCCAGCATTTT. The rearrangement uses TRBV28 and TRBJ1-5; maybe TRBD1 (6 bases). This CDR3 region has 13 residues. Trimming left V 11 bases short and J 5 bases short, with 16 bases between. Germline V gene lookup returns CDR1 MDHEN and CDR2 SYDVKM.